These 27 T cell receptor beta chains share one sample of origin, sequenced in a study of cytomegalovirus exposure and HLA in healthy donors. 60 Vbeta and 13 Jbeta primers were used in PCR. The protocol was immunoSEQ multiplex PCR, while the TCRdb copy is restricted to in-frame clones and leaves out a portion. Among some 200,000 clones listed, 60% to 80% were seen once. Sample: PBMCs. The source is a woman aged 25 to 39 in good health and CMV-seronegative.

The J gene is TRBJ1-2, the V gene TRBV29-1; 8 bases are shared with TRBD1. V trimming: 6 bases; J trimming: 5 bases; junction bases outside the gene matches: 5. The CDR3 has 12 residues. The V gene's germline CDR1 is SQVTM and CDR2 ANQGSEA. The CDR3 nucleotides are TGCAGCGTGCTACAGGGGGGGTATGGCTACACCTTC. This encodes CSVLQGGYGYTF.

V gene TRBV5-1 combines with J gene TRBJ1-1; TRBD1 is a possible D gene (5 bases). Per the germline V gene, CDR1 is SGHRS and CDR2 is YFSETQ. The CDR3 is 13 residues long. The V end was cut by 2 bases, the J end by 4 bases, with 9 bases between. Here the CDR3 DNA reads TGCGCCAGCAGCTTTCGGGGGAGCACTGAAGCTTTCTTT. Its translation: CASSFRGSTEAFF.

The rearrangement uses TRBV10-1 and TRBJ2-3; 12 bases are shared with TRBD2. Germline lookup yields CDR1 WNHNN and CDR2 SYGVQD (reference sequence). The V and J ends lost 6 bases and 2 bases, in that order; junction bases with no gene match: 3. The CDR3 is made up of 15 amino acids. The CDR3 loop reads CASRTSGGITDTQYF. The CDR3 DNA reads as TGCGCCAGCAGGACTAGCGGGGGCATCACAGATACGCAGTATTTT.

CDR3: CASSVDFGEQFF. CDR3 nucleotides: TGTGCCAGCAGCGTAGACTTCGGTGAGCAGTTCTTC. The chain couples TRBV9 to TRBJ2-1; no definite D call. In germline, CDR1 is SGDLS, CDR2 YYNGEE. Trimming stripped 0 bases from V and 9 bases from J, with 7 bases between. The CDR3 contains 12 residues. Full variable domain (outside the CDR3, taken from reference TRBV9 and TRBJ2-1): DSGVTQTPKHLITATGQRVTLRCSPRSGDLSVYWYQQSLDQGLQFLIQYYNGEERAKGNILERFSAQQFPDLHSELNLSSLELGDSALYFCASSVDFGEQFFGPGTRLTVL.

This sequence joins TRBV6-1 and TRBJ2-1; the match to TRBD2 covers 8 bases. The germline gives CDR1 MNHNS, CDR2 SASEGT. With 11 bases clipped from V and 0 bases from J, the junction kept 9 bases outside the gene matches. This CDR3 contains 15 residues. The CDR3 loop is CAVTEGTSSYNEQFF. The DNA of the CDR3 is TGTGCCGTCACAGAGGGGACTAGCTCCTACAATGAGCAGTTCTTC.

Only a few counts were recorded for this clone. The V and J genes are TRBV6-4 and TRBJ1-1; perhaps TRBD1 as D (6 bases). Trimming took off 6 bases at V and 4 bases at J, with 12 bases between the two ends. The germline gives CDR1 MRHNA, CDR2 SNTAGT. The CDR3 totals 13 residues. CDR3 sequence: CASSFDRSTEAFF. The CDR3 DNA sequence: TGTGCCAGCAGCTTCGACAGGAGCACTGAAGCTTTCTTT.

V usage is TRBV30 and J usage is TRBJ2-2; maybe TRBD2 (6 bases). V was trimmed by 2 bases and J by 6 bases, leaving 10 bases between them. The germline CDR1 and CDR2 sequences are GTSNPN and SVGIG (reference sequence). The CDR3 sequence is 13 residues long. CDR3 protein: CAWSWRGSGELFF. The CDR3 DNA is TGTGCCTGGAGTTGGAGGGGTTCCGGGGAGCTGTTTTTT.

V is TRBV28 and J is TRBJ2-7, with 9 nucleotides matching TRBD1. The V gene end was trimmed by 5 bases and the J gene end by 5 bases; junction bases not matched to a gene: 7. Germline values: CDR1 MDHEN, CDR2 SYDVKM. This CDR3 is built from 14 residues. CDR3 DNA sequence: TGTGCCAGCAGTCCACGACAGGGGGTCCACGAGCAGTACTTC. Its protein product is CASSPRQGVHEQYF.

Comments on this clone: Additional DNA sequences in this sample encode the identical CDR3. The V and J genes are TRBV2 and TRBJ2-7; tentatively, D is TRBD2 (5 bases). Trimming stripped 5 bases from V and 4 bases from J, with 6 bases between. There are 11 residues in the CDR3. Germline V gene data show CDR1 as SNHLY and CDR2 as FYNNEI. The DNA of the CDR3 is TGTGCCAGCAGTCCGGGATACGAGCAGTACTTC. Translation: CASSPGYEQYF.

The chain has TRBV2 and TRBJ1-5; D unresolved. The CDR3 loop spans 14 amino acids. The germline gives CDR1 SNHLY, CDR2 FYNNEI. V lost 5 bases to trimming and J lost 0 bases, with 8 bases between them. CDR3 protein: CASSTMGSNQPQHF. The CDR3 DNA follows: TGTGCCAGCAGTACTATGGGTAGCAATCAGCCCCAGCATTTT.

For the CDR3, the DNA is TGTGCCAGCTCACCACTCGCCGGGAGTTTCACAGATACGCAGTATTTT. It translates to CASSPLAGSFTDTQYF. The chain recombines TRBV18 with TRBJ2-3; TRBD2 might be the D (6 bases). The germline CDR1 and CDR2 sequences are KGHSH and LQKENI. With 1 base removed from V and 2 bases from J, the gap between germline ends came to 13 bases. CDR3 length: 16 amino acids.

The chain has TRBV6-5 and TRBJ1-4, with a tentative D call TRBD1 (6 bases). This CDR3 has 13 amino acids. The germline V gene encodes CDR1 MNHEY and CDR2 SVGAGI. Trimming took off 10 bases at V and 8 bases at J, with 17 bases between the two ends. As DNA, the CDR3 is TGTGCCATATTAACAGGGTCAGGCGAAAAACTGTTTTTT. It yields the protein CAILTGSGEKLFF.

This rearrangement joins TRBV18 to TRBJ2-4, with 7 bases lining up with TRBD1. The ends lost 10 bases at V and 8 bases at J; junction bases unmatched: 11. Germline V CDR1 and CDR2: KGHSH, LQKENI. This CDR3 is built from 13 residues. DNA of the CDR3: TGTGCCACTGAGAGGACAGGCGGAGACATTCAGTACTTC. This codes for CATERTGGDIQYF.

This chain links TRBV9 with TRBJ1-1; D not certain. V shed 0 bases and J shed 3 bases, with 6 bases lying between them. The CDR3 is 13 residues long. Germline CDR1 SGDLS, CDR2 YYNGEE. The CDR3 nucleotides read TGTGCCAGCAGCGTAGCAGGCTACACTGAAGCTTTCTTT. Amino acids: CASSVAGYTEAFF.

The DNA for the CDR3 is TGTGCCAGCAGCCACGGTAGCGGGGGGGACACAGATACGCAGTATTTT. As protein: CASSHGSGGDTDTQYF. The genes are TRBV4-2 and TRBJ2-3; 11 bases are shared with TRBD2. CDR1 LGHNA and CDR2 YNFKEQ come from the germline V gene. V lost 3 bases to trimming and J lost 2 bases; unmatched junction nucleotides: 4. CDR3 length equals 16 residues.

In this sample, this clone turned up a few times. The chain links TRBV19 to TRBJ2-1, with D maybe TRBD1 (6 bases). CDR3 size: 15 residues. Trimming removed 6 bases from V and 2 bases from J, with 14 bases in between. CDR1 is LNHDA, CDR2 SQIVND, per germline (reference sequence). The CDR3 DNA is TGTGCCAGTAGACCAACAGGGATGCCCTACAATGAGCAGTTCTTC. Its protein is CASRPTGMPYNEQFF.

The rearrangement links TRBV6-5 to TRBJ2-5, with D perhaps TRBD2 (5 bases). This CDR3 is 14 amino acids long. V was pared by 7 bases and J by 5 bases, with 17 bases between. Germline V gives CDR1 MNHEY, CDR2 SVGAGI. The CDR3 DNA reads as TGTGCCAGCATGGGTGGACTCCATAGGGAGACCCAGTACTTC. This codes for CASMGGLHRETQYF.

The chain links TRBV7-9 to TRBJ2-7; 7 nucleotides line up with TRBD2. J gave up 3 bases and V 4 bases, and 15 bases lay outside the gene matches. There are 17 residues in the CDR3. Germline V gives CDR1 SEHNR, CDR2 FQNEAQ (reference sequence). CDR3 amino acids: CASSSPGGPTDRYEQYF. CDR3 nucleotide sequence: TGTGCCAGCAGCTCCCCGGGGGGACCGACAGACCGCTACGAGCAGTACTTC.

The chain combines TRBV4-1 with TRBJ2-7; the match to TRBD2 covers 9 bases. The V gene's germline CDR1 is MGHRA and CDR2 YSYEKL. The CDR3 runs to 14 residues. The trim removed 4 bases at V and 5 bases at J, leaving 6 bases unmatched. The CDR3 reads CASSLRTSEDEQYF. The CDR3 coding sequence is TGCGCCAGCAGCCTAAGGACTAGCGAAGACGAGCAGTACTTC.

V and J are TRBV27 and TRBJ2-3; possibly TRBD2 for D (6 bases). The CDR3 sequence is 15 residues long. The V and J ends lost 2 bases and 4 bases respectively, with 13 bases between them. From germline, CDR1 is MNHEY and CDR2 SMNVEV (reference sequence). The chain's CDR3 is CASSLRRDPPDTQYF. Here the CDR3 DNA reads TGTGCCAGCAGTTTACGGCGGGACCCCCCAGATACGCAGTATTTT.

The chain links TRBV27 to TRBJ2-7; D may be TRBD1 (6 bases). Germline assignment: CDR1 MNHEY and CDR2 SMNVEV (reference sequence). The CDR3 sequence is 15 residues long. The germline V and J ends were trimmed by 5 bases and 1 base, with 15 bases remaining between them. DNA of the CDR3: TGTGCCAGCAGTCCGACAGGTTATTATTCCTACGAGCAGTACTTC. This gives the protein CASSPTGYYSYEQYF.

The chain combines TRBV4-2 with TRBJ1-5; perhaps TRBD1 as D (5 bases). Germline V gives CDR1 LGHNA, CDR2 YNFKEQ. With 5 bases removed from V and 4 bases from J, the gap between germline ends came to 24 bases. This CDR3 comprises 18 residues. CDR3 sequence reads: CASSDRYGTNGGNQPQHF. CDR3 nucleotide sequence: TGTGCCAGCAGCGATCGGTACGGCACCAACGGGGGGAATCAGCCCCAGCATTTT.

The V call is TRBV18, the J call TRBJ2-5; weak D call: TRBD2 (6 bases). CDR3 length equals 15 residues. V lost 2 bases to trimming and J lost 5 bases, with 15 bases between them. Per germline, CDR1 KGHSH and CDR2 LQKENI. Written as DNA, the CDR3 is TGTGCCAGCTCACCAGAGGGAGGAGTGGGGGAGACCCAGTACTTC. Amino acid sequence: CASSPEGGVGETQYF.

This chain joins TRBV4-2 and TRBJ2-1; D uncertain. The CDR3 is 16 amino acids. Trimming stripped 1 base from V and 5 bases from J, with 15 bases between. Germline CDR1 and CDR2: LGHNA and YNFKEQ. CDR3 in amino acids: CASSQGSPRPNNEQFF. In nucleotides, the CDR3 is TGTGCCAGCAGCCAAGGTTCCCCTAGACCAAACAATGAGCAGTTCTTC.

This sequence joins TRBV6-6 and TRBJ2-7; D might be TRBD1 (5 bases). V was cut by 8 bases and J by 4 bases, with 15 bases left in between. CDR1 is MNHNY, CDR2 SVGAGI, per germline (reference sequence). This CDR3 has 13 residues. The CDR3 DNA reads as TGTGCCAGCGGGTCGACAGCGAAATACGAGCAGTACTTC. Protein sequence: CASGSTAKYEQYF.

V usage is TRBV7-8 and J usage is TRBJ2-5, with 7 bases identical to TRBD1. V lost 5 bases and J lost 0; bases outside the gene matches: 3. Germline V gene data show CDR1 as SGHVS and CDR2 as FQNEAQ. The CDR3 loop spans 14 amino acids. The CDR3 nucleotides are TGTGCCAGCAGCAAGACAGGGAACCAAGAGACCCAGTACTTC. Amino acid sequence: CASSKTGNQETQYF.

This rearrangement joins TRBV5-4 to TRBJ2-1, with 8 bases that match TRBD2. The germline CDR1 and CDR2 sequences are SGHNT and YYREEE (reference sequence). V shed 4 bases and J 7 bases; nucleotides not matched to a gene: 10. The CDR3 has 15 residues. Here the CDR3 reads CASSPFRGGENEQFF. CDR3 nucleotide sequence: TGTGCCAGCAGCCCCTTCCGGGGGGGCGAGAATGAGCAGTTCTTC.